The source of this T cell receptor (beta chain) is a study of blood T cell repertoires in COVID-19. Study details: The United States, Italy and Spain were the sources of the acute and convalescent COVID-19 samples. The cDNA or gDNA used as material had been derived from T cells, B-cell-depleted T cells, or PBMCs.

Source study methods: Estimated nucleated cell counts came from reference gene primer amplification. Sequencing was performed with immunoSEQ multiplex PCR; in TCRdb, only in-frame clones are kept and a portion is missing. The D gene and trimming were derived from the DNA, and the V and J assignments and clone size from that table. Among about 150,000 clones listed, more than 75% were seen once. Germline V CDR1 and CDR2: SGHDT, YYEEEE. Between the trimmed V and J ends, which lost 4 bases and 4 bases, there was a span of 12 bases. The CDR3 spans 15 residues. The material sequenced was peripheral blood. This rearrangement joins TRBV5-6 to TRBJ2-6; a possible D gene is TRBD1 (6 bases). This receptor was obtained from a man aged 55 to 70 who had recovered from COVID-19. CDR3 residues: CASSATGSGANVLTF. The CDR3 DNA reads TGTGCCAGCAGCGCGACAGGCTCCGGGGCCAACGTCCTGACTTTC.